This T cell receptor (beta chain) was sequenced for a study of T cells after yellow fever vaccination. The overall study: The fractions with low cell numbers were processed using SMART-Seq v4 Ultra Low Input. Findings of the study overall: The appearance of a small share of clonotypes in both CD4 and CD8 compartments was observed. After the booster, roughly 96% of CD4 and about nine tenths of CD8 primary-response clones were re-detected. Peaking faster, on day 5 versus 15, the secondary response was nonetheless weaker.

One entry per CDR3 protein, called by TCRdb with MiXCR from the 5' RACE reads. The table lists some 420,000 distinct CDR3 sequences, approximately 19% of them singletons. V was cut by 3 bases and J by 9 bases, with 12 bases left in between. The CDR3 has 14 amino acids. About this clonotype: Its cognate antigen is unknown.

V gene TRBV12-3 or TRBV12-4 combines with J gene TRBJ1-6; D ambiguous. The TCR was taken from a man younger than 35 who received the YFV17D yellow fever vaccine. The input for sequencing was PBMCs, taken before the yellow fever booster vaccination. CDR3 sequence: CASSFSGLGSPLHF. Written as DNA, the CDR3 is TGTGCCAGCAGTTTCTCCGGTTTGGGTTCACCCCTCCACTTT.